The 18 T cell receptor beta chains presented below share a single source sample, sequenced in a study of early stage breast cancer tumors. Measured with immunoSEQ multiplex PCR; TCRdb has only the in-frame clones, and not every one. The profile shows tens of thousands of clones, around 68% of them singletons. Material: blood. Source of these receptors: a person in their sixties with breast cancer.

The sample holds a few counts of this clone. The rearrangement uses TRBV11-1 and TRBJ1-1, with TRBD1 matching over 8 bases. Germline trimming cut 2 bases from V and 5 bases from J; bases unmatched to any gene: 4. Germline V CDR1 and CDR2: SGHAT, FQDESV (reference sequence). CDR3 length: 14 residues. CDR3 DNA sequence: TGTGCCAGCAGCTTACAGGGGGCGAGAACTGAAGCTTTCTTT. Translated: CASSLQGARTEAFF.

This chain joins TRBV19 and TRBJ2-2; 16 bases are a match to TRBD2. The CDR3 loop spans 20 amino acids. Per germline, CDR1 LNHDA and CDR2 SQIVND (reference sequence). V lost 5 bases to trimming and J lost 4 bases; unmatched junction nucleotides: 13. The CDR3 DNA reads TGTGCCAGTAGTCCATGGCTGGGACTAGCGGGGGGGAGTGGCACCGGGGAGCTGTTTTTT. Amino acid sequence: CASSPWLGLAGGSGTGELFF.

The chain couples TRBV7-9 to TRBJ2-3; possible D gene TRBD2, 5 bases. Between the trimmed V and J ends, which lost 1 base and 1 base, there was a span of 9 bases. The CDR3 totals 15 residues. CDR1 and CDR2 from the germline V gene are SEHNR and FQNEAQ (reference sequence). This CDR3 is CASSLGGAGTDTQYF. As DNA, the CDR3 is TGTGCCAGCAGCTTAGGGGGAGCTGGCACAGATACGCAGTATTTT.

The chain is built from TRBV9 and TRBJ2-7; 9 bases agree with TRBD1. Germline V gives CDR1 SGDLS, CDR2 YYNGEE. J was trimmed by 4 bases and V by 0 bases; bases with no gene match: 5. There are 15 residues in the CDR3. The CDR3 DNA reads as TGTGCCAGCAGCGTAGATGGGACAGGGTATTACGAGCAGTACTTC. It specifies CASSVDGTGYYEQYF. The variable domain in full, completed from reference TRBV9 and TRBJ2-7, reads DSGVTQTPKHLITATGQRVTLRCSPRSGDLSVYWYQQSLDQGLQFLIQYYNGEERAKGNILERFSAQQFPDLHSELNLSSLELGDSALYFCASSVDGTGYYEQYFGPGTRLTVT.

The chain combines TRBV27 with TRBJ2-7; 7 positions match TRBD1. The CDR3 runs to 15 residues. Trimming at V came to 8 bases and at J to 3 bases, leaving 13 bases not matched to a gene. Per the germline V gene, CDR1 is MNHEY and CDR2 is SMNVEV (reference sequence). In DNA, the CDR3 is TGTGCCAGCCATCCCCTCCGACAGGGTAACTACGAGCAGTACTTC. This gives the protein CASHPLRQGNYEQYF.

The chain links TRBV19 to TRBJ1-1; D perhaps matches TRBD1 (6 bases). CDR1 LNHDA and CDR2 SQIVND come from the germline V gene (reference sequence). The CDR3 is made up of 15 amino acids. The V and J ends lost 4 bases and 0 bases respectively, with 12 bases between them. This chain's CDR3 is CASSTQGILNTEAFF. CDR3 DNA: TGTGCCAGTAGTACCCAGGGGATTTTGAACACTGAAGCTTTCTTT. Complete variable domain (other parts from reference TRBV19 and TRBJ1-1): DGGITQSPKYLFRKEGQNVTLSCEQNLNHDAMYWYRQDPGQGLRLIYYSQIVNDFQKGDIAEGYSVSREKKESFPLTVTSAQKNPTAFYLCASSTQGILNTEAFFGQGTRLTVV.

The J gene is TRBJ1-2, the V gene TRBV6-1; D call uncertain. The CDR3 contains 11 residues. Trimming took off 8 bases at V and 8 bases at J, with 12 bases between the two ends. Per germline, CDR1 MNHNS and CDR2 SASEGT. CDR3 DNA: TGTGCCAGCGCTTCGGGTCGCGGCTACACCTTC. Protein product: CASASGRGYTF.

This CDR3 reads CASSLVGQIYSGNTIYF. The DNA for the CDR3 is TGCGCCAGCAGCTTGGTTGGCCAGATCTACTCTGGAAACACCATATATTTT. The rearrangement joins TRBV5-1 to TRBJ1-3; D gene unclear. V was cut by 0 bases and J by 0 bases, with 13 bases left in between. The CDR3 runs 17 residues. The germline V gene has CDR1 SGHRS and CDR2 YFSETQ.

The chain is built from TRBV2 and TRBJ1-5, with 7 bases aligning to TRBD1. V lost 6 bases to trimming and J lost 0 bases; unmatched junction nucleotides: 5. The CDR3 length is 15 residues. CDR1 SNHLY and CDR2 FYNNEI come from the germline V gene. The CDR3 spells CASRGTVYSNQPQHF. In DNA, the CDR3 is TGTGCCAGCAGGGGGACAGTATATAGCAATCAGCCCCAGCATTTT.

The chain joins TRBV2 to TRBJ1-5; no firm D call. V was pared by 4 bases and J by 0 bases, with 10 bases between. Germline CDR1 and CDR2: SNHLY and FYNNEI. The CDR3 is made up of 15 amino acids. CDR3 bases: TGTGCCAGCAGTGTTGAGGATCGTAGCAATCAGCCCCAGCATTTT. It encodes CASSVEDRSNQPQHF. Supplemented by reference TRBV2 and TRBJ1-5, the full variable domain reads EPEVTQTPSHQVTQMGQEVILRCVPISNHLYFYWYRQILGQKVEFLVSFYNNEISEKSEIFDDQFSVERPDGSNFTLKIRSTKLEDSAMYFCASSVEDRSNQPQHFGDGTRLSIL.

The genes are TRBV11-2 and TRBJ2-6, with D unresolved. With 5 bases removed from V and 0 bases from J, the gap between germline ends came to 5 bases. Germline V gene lookup returns CDR1 SGHAT and CDR2 FQNNGV. This CDR3 has 14 amino acids. The CDR3 DNA follows: TGTGCCAGCAGCCGGAGCTCTGGGGCCAACGTCCTGACTTTC. This encodes CASSRSSGANVLTF. Supplemented by reference TRBV11-2 and TRBJ2-6, the full variable domain reads EAGVAQSPRYKIIEKRQSVAFWCNPISGHATLYWYQQILGQGPKLLIQFQNNGVVDDSQLPKDRFSAERLKGVDSTLKIQPAKLEDSAVYLCASSRSSGANVLTFGAGSRLTVL.

J is TRBJ2-7 and V is TRBV4-2; the D gene is possibly TRBD2 (5 bases). The CDR3 totals 16 residues. Germline CDR1 reads LGHNA; CDR2 reads YNFKEQ. V lost 1 base and J lost 2, with 15 bases in between. CDR3 region: CASSQASVAPAYEQYF. DNA for the CDR3: TGTGCCAGCAGCCAAGCTAGTGTAGCGCCCGCCTACGAGCAGTACTTC.

This chain uses TRBV11-2 with TRBJ1-2, with D perhaps matching TRBD1 (6 bases). The CDR3 runs 16 residues. Trimming shortened V by 0 bases and J by 3 bases, and 14 bases separated the two germline ends. CDR1 is SGHAT and CDR2 is FQNNGV in the germline V gene. CDR3 loop: CASSLDLSRGHYGYTF. DNA for the CDR3: TGTGCCAGCAGCTTAGATCTCAGCAGGGGACACTATGGCTACACCTTC.

The rearrangement uses TRBV9 and TRBJ2-2, with D unclear. Germline assignment: CDR1 SGDLS and CDR2 YYNGEE. Trimming took off 0 bases at V and 3 bases at J, with 9 bases between the two ends. This CDR3 region has 15 residues. CDR3 in amino acids: CASSVVSLDTGELFF. The CDR3 DNA follows: TGTGCCAGCAGCGTAGTATCGTTGGACACCGGGGAGCTGTTTTTT.

The chain employs TRBV27 and TRBJ1-5, with D unresolved. CDR1 is MNHEY, CDR2 SMNVEV, per germline (reference sequence). Trimming removed 6 bases at V and 2 bases at J, with 11 bases between. This CDR3 spans 14 amino acids. This CDR3 is CASRPAQRNQPQHF. The CDR3 DNA sequence: TGTGCCAGCAGACCGGCACAGCGCAATCAGCCCCAGCATTTT.

The V gene is TRBV28, the J gene TRBJ1-2; the D gene is possibly TRBD1 (5 bases). The germline gives CDR1 MDHEN, CDR2 SYDVKM. The CDR3 covers 14 residues. V was clipped by 1 base and J by 5 bases, with 11 bases between them. The CDR3 region is CASSLSQGGYGYTF. Here the CDR3 DNA reads TGTGCCAGCAGTTTATCCCAGGGAGGGTATGGCTACACCTTC.

The chain carries TRBV5-1 and TRBJ1-4, with a weak D call TRBD1 (6 bases). The CDR3 runs 16 residues. The germline V gene has CDR1 SGHRS and CDR2 YFSETQ. V was trimmed by 5 bases and J by 0 bases, leaving 14 bases between them. In DNA, the CDR3 is TGCGCCAGCAGACGGGGGCAGCTTTCAACTAATGAAAAACTGTTTTTT. Translation gives CASRRGQLSTNEKLFF.

This chain links TRBV19 with TRBJ1-4, with D possibly being TRBD1 (5 bases). The germline gives CDR1 LNHDA, CDR2 SQIVND (reference sequence). Trimming stripped 5 bases from V and 4 bases from J, with 23 bases between. CDR3 length equals 18 residues. The CDR3 DNA is TGTGCCAGTAGTTTATTTGCCGTTTCTGGGGGTCGTAATGAAAAACTGTTTTTT. It translates to CASSLFAVSGGRNEKLFF.